This TCR beta chain stems from a study of blood T cell repertoires in COVID-19. As for the study in general: PBMCs, B-cell-depleted T cells, or T cells were the source of the cDNA or gDNA that made up the material.

Assay: immunoSEQ multiplex PCR; the TCRdb copy retains only in-frame clones and omits some. The table records 150,000 to 180,000 clones, about 80% of them present only once. Germline lookup yields CDR1 SGHTA and CDR2 FQGTGA. Losses at the gene ends were 5 bases for V and 7 bases for J; bases not matched to a gene: 4. The CDR3 has 15 amino acids. This sequence originates from a woman in her sixties or seventies with COVID-19, enrolled during active disease. The chain carries TRBV7-3 and TRBJ2-2; 13 nucleotides agree with TRBD2. The sample comprised peripheral blood. The CDR3 DNA is TGTGCCAGCAGCCGGACTAGCGGGAGTGGCGGGGAGCTGTTTTTT. Its protein is CASSRTSGSGGELFF.